The clone carrying this TCR beta chain was found a few times. No antigen is known for it. V dropped 5 bases and J dropped 7 bases, with 18 bases sitting between them. The CDR3 covers 15 residues. In germline, CDR1 is SGHVS, CDR2 FQNEAQ. A sample-barcoded 5' primer and a J-beta primer mix were used in a second PCR of roughly 7 to 11 cycles. TCRdb reprocessed the 5' RACE reads with MiXCR, giving one entry per CDR3 protein. This table holds a few hundred thousand distinct CDR3 sequences, 25% to 30% found once. The sample is drawn from a study of blood T cells in healthy people across ages. Points from the study as a whole: Roughly linearly, TCR beta diversity per million T cells fell as age increased.

The origin of this receptor is a woman in her 70s in good health. This rearrangement joins TRBV7-8 to TRBJ1-3; D perhaps matches TRBD1 (5 bases). Material for sequencing was blood. CDR3 DNA sequence: TGTGCCAGCAGCCCCAGGGACGGTGGTAGTAACACCATATATTTT. Its translation is CASSPRDGGSNTIYF.